These 27 T cell receptor beta chains were all obtained from the same sample, sequenced in a study of long-term antiretroviral therapy in people with HIV. An immunoSEQ assay, version v3.0, was performed at survey level. The method was immunoSEQ multiplex PCR; TCRdb's version includes in-frame clones alone and lacks a portion of them. This sample has 30,000 or so clones, with 78% found just once. Sample: unsorted PBMCs, taken 1.5 years before starting antiretroviral therapy. The receptor source for this set is a man between 18 and 29 years old with HIV.

The V and J genes are TRBV19 and TRBJ1-2, with D perhaps TRBD1 (5 bases). Germline V lookup: CDR1 LNHDA, CDR2 SQIVND (reference sequence). This CDR3 comprises 14 residues. Trimming left V 10 bases short and J 4 bases short, with 19 bases between. The DNA for the CDR3 is TGTGCCACCTCGCCCCCCGAGGGGATCTATGGCTACACCTTC. This codes for CATSPPEGIYGYTF.

The chain links TRBV2 to TRBJ2-6, with 8 bases aligning to TRBD1. Trimming took 2 bases from V and 0 from J; bases not matched to a gene: 9. The CDR3 spans 19 residues. Germline assignment: CDR1 SNHLY and CDR2 FYNNEI. The chain's CDR3 is CASSERDRKFISGANVLTF. CDR3 DNA: TGTGCCAGCAGTGAAAGGGACAGGAAATTTATCTCTGGGGCCAACGTCCTGACTTTC.

This sequence joins TRBV5-6 and TRBJ2-7, with 9 bases lining up with TRBD1. CDR3 size: 15 residues. Trimming removed 3 bases from V and 1 base from J; junction bases left unmatched: 5. Germline values: CDR1 SGHDT, CDR2 YYEEEE. The CDR3 is CASSSPGTGSYEQYF. CDR3 in DNA: TGTGCCAGCAGCTCACCGGGGACAGGGTCCTACGAGCAGTACTTC.

CDR3 DNA sequence: TGTGCCATCTCTCATCCGACCAGGGGGACTGAAGCTTTCTTT. This encodes CAISHPTRGTEAFF. V is TRBV10-3 and J is TRBJ1-1; 7 bases are a match to TRBD1. Germline V lookup: CDR1 ENHRY, CDR2 SYGVKD. The CDR3 has 14 residues. V lost 8 bases to trimming and J lost 5 bases; unmatched junction nucleotides: 11.

Note on this clone: A junction end diverges from the germline sequence, so it may reflect a read error. The chain combines TRBV7-7 with TRBJ2-1; possibly TRBD2 for D (5 bases). Germline CDR1 and CDR2: SSHAT and FNYEAQ (reference sequence). The CDR3 has 16 amino acids. DNA of the CDR3: TGTGCTAGCAGCTCCGAGACGAGGGTGAGCTACAATGAGCAGTTCTTC. It specifies CASSSETRVSYNEQFF.

The CDR3 protein is CASSSGQVTTYEQYF. The CDR3 DNA reads as TGTGCCAGCAGCTCCGGACAGGTGACAACCTACGAGCAGTACTTC. The rearrangement uses TRBV5-6 and TRBJ2-7, with 7 bases aligning to TRBD1. The germline V gene encodes CDR1 SGHDT and CDR2 YYEEEE. Trimming took 3 bases from V and 2 from J; bases not matched to a gene: 8. The CDR3 contains 15 residues.

Written as DNA, the CDR3 is TGTGCCAGCAGTTCTAACCACCTGACGGTTGGCACTGAAGCTTTCTTT. Translating gives CASSSNHLTVGTEAFF. The chain uses TRBV6-6 and TRBJ1-1; D call uncertain. The CDR3 is 16 residues long. Trimming took off 4 bases at V and 4 bases at J, with 19 bases between the two ends. Germline CDR1 is MNHNY and CDR2 is SVGAGI (reference sequence).

This chain uses TRBV6-6 with TRBJ1-2; the match to TRBD1 covers 7 bases. Per germline, CDR1 MNHNY and CDR2 SVGAGI (reference sequence). After removal of 10 bases from V and 5 bases from J, the junction contained 13 bases not matched to a gene. This CDR3 is built from 14 residues. CDR3 loop: CAIYPSGGGYGYTF. The CDR3 bases are TGTGCCATTTACCCCTCAGGGGGTGGGTATGGCTACACCTTC.

In its sample, this clone was seen a few times. V and J are TRBV27 and TRBJ1-2; 10 bases fit TRBD1. V lost 5 bases and J lost 4; bases outside the gene matches: 13. The length of the CDR3 is 17 residues. Germline V gene lookup returns CDR1 MNHEY and CDR2 SMNVEV (reference sequence). CDR3 in amino acids: CASSPGTGARRTYGYTF. CDR3 DNA: TGTGCCAGCAGTCCCGGGACAGGGGCCAGGCGAACCTATGGCTACACCTTC.

This chain joins TRBV7-6 and TRBJ2-7; 14 nucleotides agree with TRBD2. With V trimmed by 5 bases and J by 4 bases, 7 bases remained unmatched. This CDR3 region has 16 residues. Germline V gives CDR1 SGHVS, CDR2 FNYEAQ. The CDR3 spells CASSKGTSGSFYEQYF. The CDR3 region has the DNA TGTGCCAGCAGCAAAGGGACTAGCGGGAGCTTTTACGAGCAGTACTTC.

V gene TRBV7-9 combines with J gene TRBJ2-2; D call uncertain. Germline V gene lookup returns CDR1 SEHNR and CDR2 FQNEAQ (reference sequence). V lost 5 bases and J 5 bases, leaving 15 bases between the germline ends. This CDR3 comprises 15 residues. CDR3 DNA: TGTGCCAGCAGCCACACTCCTGGGCGTACCGGGGAGCTGTTTTTT. Protein product: CASSHTPGRTGELFF.

The chain uses TRBV4-2 and TRBJ2-5; 8 bases map to TRBD2. The J segment lost 1 base and the V segment lost 0 bases, leaving 4 bases of the junction unmatched. Germline V lookup: CDR1 LGHNA, CDR2 YNFKEQ. The CDR3 is made up of 16 amino acids. In DNA form, the CDR3 reads TGTGCCAGCAGCCAAGAATATACTAGCGGCCAAGAGACCCAGTACTTC. This translates into CASSQEYTSGQETQYF.

This chain uses TRBV30 with TRBJ2-7; D is unclear. Per the germline V gene, CDR1 is GTSNPN and CDR2 is SVGIG (reference sequence). V was cut by 4 bases and J by 3 bases, with 7 bases left in between. The CDR3 length is 11 residues. CDR3 sequence (DNA): TGTGCCTGGACTAACTACTACGAGCAGTACTTC. Protein sequence: CAWTNYYEQYF.

This sequence joins TRBV20-1 and TRBJ2-7; D uncertain. The CDR3 sequence is 11 residues long. Germline-derived CDR1 and CDR2 are DFQATT and SNEGSKA (reference sequence). V was pared by 4 bases and J by 2 bases, with 6 bases between. CDR3 loop: CSATQTYEQYF. The CDR3 DNA sequence: TGCAGTGCTACTCAGACCTACGAGCAGTACTTC.

This chain links TRBV2 with TRBJ1-4; D is undetermined. The V gene lost 6 bases and the J gene lost 0 bases, with 8 bases spanning the gap. The CDR3 is 14 amino acids. Germline V gene lookup returns CDR1 SNHLY and CDR2 FYNNEI. CDR3 nucleotide sequence: TGTGCCAGCAGACCCACCGCAACTAATGAAAAACTGTTTTTT. It translates to CASRPTATNEKLFF.

The chain employs TRBV18 and TRBJ2-7; 8 nucleotides line up with TRBD2. Germline assignment: CDR1 KGHSH and CDR2 LQKENI. The CDR3 extends over 15 amino acids. V lost 3 bases, J lost 3 bases, and 7 bases stayed unmatched. The CDR3 loop reads CASSPPSREVYEQYF. DNA for the CDR3: TGTGCCAGCTCACCCCCCTCGCGGGAGGTCTACGAGCAGTACTTC.

The chain joins TRBV9 to TRBJ2-3; 12 bases map to TRBD2. Unmatched junction bases numbered 5, after V lost 5 bases and J lost 4 bases. The germline gives CDR1 SGDLS, CDR2 YYNGEE. The CDR3 loop spans 15 amino acids. For the CDR3, the DNA is TGTGCCAGCAGGGGGGGACTAGCGGGCCCAGATACGCAGTATTTT. Residues: CASRGGLAGPDTQYF.

The chain links TRBV9 to TRBJ2-5; 8 nucleotides agree with TRBD2. The CDR3 consists of 15 residues. Germline values: CDR1 SGDLS, CDR2 YYNGEE. Trimming cost V 3 bases and J 5 bases; bases outside gene matches: 9. Here the CDR3 reads CASSARSRGGETQYF. The CDR3 coding sequence is TGTGCCAGCAGCGCCCGGTCTCGGGGGGGTGAGACCCAGTACTTC.

V gene TRBV7-2 combines with J gene TRBJ1-2; 7 bases align to TRBD1. V was pared by 5 bases and J by 2 bases, with 8 bases of the junction left unmatched. Per germline, CDR1 SGHTA and CDR2 FQGNSA. This CDR3 is built from 15 residues. The CDR3 sequence: CASSPRQGLNYGYTF. The CDR3 DNA reads as TGTGCCAGCAGCCCTAGACAGGGCCTCAACTATGGCTACACCTTC.

The chain carries TRBV21-1 and TRBJ2-1; no DNA check was done on the table's D call, TRBD1. TRBV21-1 is a documented pseudogene. The CDR3 contains 18 residues. CDR3 bases: TGTGCCAGCAGCATCCGACAGGGGGCCTGGAGCTCCTACAATGAGCAGTTCTTC. Its translation is CASSIRQGAWSSYNEQFF.

This sequence joins TRBV6-1 and TRBJ2-2; weak D call: TRBD2 (5 bases). V lost 7 bases to trimming and J lost 0 bases, with 12 bases between them. Germline V lookup: CDR1 MNHNS, CDR2 SASEGT. This CDR3 has 15 residues. CDR3 sequence (DNA): TGTGCCAGCAACCCGGGATGGGCGAACACCGGGGAGCTGTTTTTT. As protein: CASNPGWANTGELFF.

V is TRBV19 and J is TRBJ2-5; 7 bases are a match to TRBD1. J was trimmed by 2 bases and V by 4 bases; bases with no gene match: 7. The germline V gene has CDR1 LNHDA and CDR2 SQIVND (reference sequence). The CDR3 is 15 amino acids. Here the CDR3 reads CASSTNDRAQETQYF. The CDR3 nucleotides read TGTGCCAGTAGTACAAATGACAGGGCGCAAGAGACCCAGTACTTC.

The genes are TRBV2 and TRBJ2-3; D not resolved. Germline V gene lookup returns CDR1 SNHLY and CDR2 FYNNEI. The germline V and J ends were trimmed by 7 bases and 1 base, with 9 bases remaining between them. The CDR3 sequence is 13 residues long. The CDR3 DNA reads TGTGCCAGCATTCGTGCCGGCACAGATACGCAGTATTTT. Its protein is CASIRAGTDTQYF.

The rearrangement uses TRBV18 and TRBJ1-4; tentative D call: TRBD1 (5 bases). V lost 8 bases and J lost 8, with 18 bases in between. Germline CDR1 KGHSH, CDR2 LQKENI. The CDR3 length is 14 residues. As DNA, the CDR3 is TGTGCCAGCGCCAGTGGGGGAGCGGGGGAAAAACTGTTTTTT. Amino acid sequence: CASASGGAGEKLFF.

This chain uses TRBV11-3 with TRBJ2-3; tentatively, D is TRBD2 (6 bases). The germline V gene encodes CDR1 SGHNT and CDR2 YENEEA. The CDR3 extends over 14 amino acids. Trimming cost V 4 bases and J 0 bases, with 8 bases left between them. The chain's CDR3 is CASSWTTSTDTQYF. The DNA for the CDR3 is TGTGCCAGCAGCTGGACTACTAGCACAGATACGCAGTATTTT. The full variable domain, rest sourced from reference TRBV11-3 and TRBJ2-3, is EAGVVQSPRYKIIEKKQPVAFWCNPISGHNTLYWYLQNLGQGPELLIRYENEEAVDDSQLPKDRFSAERLKGVDSTLKIQPAELGDSAVYLCASSWTTSTDTQYFGPGTRLTVL.

The genes are TRBV15 and TRBJ2-7, with 15 nucleotides matching TRBD2. The CDR3 extends over 16 amino acids. J lost 6 bases, V lost 3 bases, and 6 bases had no gene match. Per the germline V gene, CDR1 is LNHNV and CDR2 is YYDKDF (reference sequence). CDR3 loop: CATSSGLAGGPREQYF. The CDR3 nucleotides read TGTGCCACCAGCAGCGGACTAGCGGGGGGGCCACGCGAGCAGTACTTC.

The gene calls are TRBV5-5 and TRBJ1-3; 7 bases line up with TRBD1. The V segment lost 3 bases and the J segment 2 bases; nucleotides outside the gene matches: 2. The V gene's germline CDR1 is SGHKS and CDR2 YYEKEE (reference sequence). CDR3 size: 14 residues. Here the CDR3 reads CASSYGQAGNTIYF. CDR3 in DNA: TGTGCCAGCAGCTACGGACAGGCTGGAAACACCATATATTTT.